This TCR beta chain was sequenced for a study of blood T cell repertoires in COVID-19. For the study at large: Both acute and convalescent COVID-19 samples were obtained from the United States, Italy and Spain. From T cells, B-cell-depleted T cells, or PBMCs came the material, which was cDNA or gDNA.

This clone was seen only a few times. Original methodology: Reference gene primer amplification in the assay estimated nucleated cell counts. Produced via immunoSEQ multiplex PCR; TCRdb's table is partial and in-frame only. V and J calls and clone size are those listed in that table; D and trimming were worked out from the DNA. Counted here are about 400,000 clones, about 88% occurring once; the ten biggest clones make up roughly 7.2%. The Seattle patients, enrolled during active infection, were followed longitudinally. The CDR3 loop spans 13 amino acids. The V segment lost 6 bases and the J segment 11 bases; nucleotides outside the gene matches: 9.

The chain carries TRBV12-3 or TRBV12-4 and TRBJ1-3; 8 bases match TRBD1. The sequence derives from a woman aged 55-75 years with COVID-19, enrolled during active disease. The specimen was peripheral blood. The CDR3 DNA reads TGTGCCAGCAGGCGGGAAACGGGACAGGCCATATATTTT. Translating it yields CASRRETGQAIYF.